The next 30 T cell receptor beta chains were all read from a single sample in a study of blood T cells in healthy people across ages (dated by TCRdb to about 2015). The receptor library was made with 5' RACE. The sample was run on an Illumina HiSeq 2500. A second PCR of about 6 to 11 cycles was run with a J-beta primer mix and a sample-barcoded 5' primer. The public reads were reanalyzed by TCRdb: fastp trimming at Q25, MiXCR alignment, in-frame beta chains only. One record per CDR3 amino acid sequence lists the most common genes and DNA. Recorded for this sample are about a million distinct CDR3 sequences; about 51% of them occurred a single time. Roughly 23% of the sample belongs to the ten largest clones. Sequencing input: blood. The receptor set was obtained from a woman in her sixties or seventies in good health.

This clonotype was picked up one time. The chain carries TRBV21-1 and TRBJ2-1; TRBD1 reflects the table's D call only, with no check against the DNA. TRBV21-1 is a known pseudogene. The CDR3 consists of 15 residues. The DNA of the CDR3 is TGTGCCAGCAGAGACACAGGTGACTCCTACAATGAGCAGTTCTTC. Encoded protein: CASRDTGDSYNEQFF.

This clonotype was detected only a few times. The gene calls are TRBV4-1 and TRBJ2-6, with 8 bases identical to TRBD1. Germline lookup yields CDR1 MGHRA and CDR2 YSYEKL. The junction had 11 bases not matched to a gene; V was cut back by 4 bases and J by 0 bases. The CDR3 is 19 amino acids. This CDR3 is CASSLTGQGIGSGANVLTF. The CDR3, as DNA: TGCGCCAGCAGCCTAACAGGACAGGGTATCGGCTCTGGGGCCAACGTCCTGACTTTC.

This clonotype came up a few times. V usage is TRBV20-1 and J usage is TRBJ2-7; 11 bases match TRBD2. Per germline, CDR1 DFQATT and CDR2 SNEGSKA (reference sequence). The CDR3 length is 13 residues. V lost 6 bases and J lost 6; bases outside the gene matches: 7. The CDR3 DNA sequence: TGCAGTGCGACACTAGCGGGAGTCTCCGAGCAGTACTTC. Translating gives CSATLAGVSEQYF.

The rearrangement joins TRBV15 to TRBJ1-2; D unresolved. The CDR3 has 13 residues. V was pared by 0 bases and J by 7 bases, with 9 bases between. Looked up from germline, CDR1 is LNHNV and CDR2 is YYDKDF (reference sequence). The CDR3 DNA sequence: TGTGCCACCAGCAGAGACGCGGGATCTGGCTACACCTTC. Protein sequence: CATSRDAGSGYTF.

This clonotype was observed once. The chain joins TRBV29-1 to TRBJ1-1, with D unresolved. The germline V gene encodes CDR1 SQVTM and CDR2 ANQGSEA. The CDR3 covers 13 residues. The V end was cut by 5 bases, the J end by 1 base, with 11 bases between. CDR3 nucleotides: TGCAGCGTTTCTTCGGTGGGGAACACTGAAGCTTTCTTT. Translation gives CSVSSVGNTEAFF.

In its sample, this clonotype was seen a few times. Here the CDR3 reads CASSPASGDFSYEQYF. The CDR3 coding sequence is TGTGCCAGCAGCCCAGCTAGCGGGGACTTCTCCTACGAGCAGTACTTC. The genes are TRBV3-1 and TRBJ2-7; TRBD2 matches 9 bases. Per germline, CDR1 LGHDT and CDR2 YNNKEL (reference sequence). V lost 4 bases, J lost 0 bases, and 7 bases stayed unmatched. This CDR3 region has 16 residues.

This clonotype has at least ten counts. The V call is TRBV11-2, the J call TRBJ2-1, with unresolved D. The germline CDR1 and CDR2 sequences are SGHAT and FQNNGV. This CDR3 is built from 14 residues. Deletions cut 6 bases from V and 2 bases from J, with 11 bases between. The CDR3 DNA follows: TGTGCCAGCAGTTTGGCTCTCGCCTACAATGAGCAGTTCTTC. Translating gives CASSLALAYNEQFF.

This clonotype has only one observation. This chain joins TRBV7-8 and TRBJ2-5, with D possibly TRBD1 on 6 matching bases. Trimming stripped 1 base from V and 5 bases from J, with 17 bases between. The CDR3 is 16 amino acids. Germline lookup yields CDR1 SGHVS and CDR2 FQNEAQ. Here the CDR3 reads CASSLVSYWGLETQYF. CDR3 coding DNA: TGTGCCAGCAGCTTAGTTTCTTATTGGGGGCTTGAGACCCAGTACTTC.

Details on this clonotype: One end of the junction fails to match germline, which may point to a read error. J is TRBJ2-7 and V is TRBV7-2; no definite D call. Germline values: CDR1 SGHTA, CDR2 FQGNSA. The CDR3 extends over 12 amino acids. CDR3 sequence reads: CASSLDSYERYF. The CDR3 bases are TGTGCCAGCAGCCTCGATTCCTACGAGCGGTACTTC.

This clonotype was counted between two and nine times. This rearrangement joins TRBV5-1 to TRBJ2-1, with 15 bases identical to TRBD2. V lost 3 bases and J lost 8; bases outside the gene matches: 3. The CDR3 runs to 15 residues. CDR1 is SGHRS and CDR2 is YFSETQ in the germline V gene. The CDR3 protein is CASSSGLAGGDEQFF. The CDR3 coding sequence is TGCGCCAGCAGCTCGGGACTAGCGGGAGGTGATGAGCAGTTCTTC.

This chain uses TRBV4-2 with TRBJ2-7, with D tentatively TRBD2 (6 bases). V was trimmed by 0 bases and J by 3 bases, leaving 12 bases between them. CDR1 LGHNA and CDR2 YNFKEQ come from the germline V gene. This CDR3 comprises 15 residues. The CDR3 coding sequence is TGTGCCAGCAGCCAAGATATTTCGGGGGTCTACGAGCAGTACTTC. It codes for CASSQDISGVYEQYF.

The V gene is TRBV5-1, the J gene TRBJ1-1; a possible D gene is TRBD1 (5 bases). The germline gives CDR1 SGHRS, CDR2 YFSETQ. The CDR3 extends over 15 amino acids. Between the trimmed V and J ends, which lost 2 bases and 5 bases, there was a span of 16 bases. CDR3 sequence reads: CASSFASGTLTEAFF. CDR3 sequence (DNA): TGCGCCAGCAGCTTCGCCTCCGGGACTCTAACTGAAGCTTTCTTT.

V gene TRBV4-1 combines with J gene TRBJ2-5; the match to TRBD2 covers 10 bases. V lost 1 base, J lost 11 bases, and 10 bases stayed unmatched. The CDR3 is 15 residues long. Germline V gene sequence: CDR1 MGHRA, CDR2 YSYEKL. The CDR3 sequence is CASSQAGTSANEQYF. DNA of the CDR3: TGCGCCAGCAGCCAAGCCGGGACTAGCGCGAATGAGCAGTACTTC.

This chain uses TRBV7-2 with TRBJ2-3; perhaps TRBD1 as D (6 bases). The length of the CDR3 is 19 residues. V gave up 2 bases and J gave up 2 bases, with 23 bases separating them. Per the germline V gene, CDR1 is SGHTA and CDR2 is FQGNSA. This chain's CDR3 is CASSLRIGTLGTITDTQYF. CDR3 DNA: TGTGCCAGCAGCTTAAGGATCGGGACACTAGGAACGATCACAGATACGCAGTATTTT.

The chain combines TRBV28 with TRBJ2-7; 9 nucleotides agree with TRBD2. Trimming took 5 bases from V and 0 from J; bases not matched to a gene: 14. CDR1 and CDR2 (germline): MDHEN, SYDVKM. The CDR3 is 18 residues long. The CDR3 bases are TGTGCCAGCAGTCAATTGAGACTAGCGGCACGAAGCTCCTACGAGCAGTACTTC. It encodes CASSQLRLAARSSYEQYF.

This clonotype was seen a handful of times. The CDR3 loop reads CASSELAGGPSYNEQFF. CDR3 DNA sequence: TGTGCCAGCAGTGAACTAGCGGGAGGGCCTAGTTACAATGAGCAGTTCTTC. The chain joins TRBV6-1 to TRBJ2-1; 12 bases align to TRBD2. J lost 4 bases, V lost 2 bases, and 6 bases had no gene match. The CDR3 spans 17 residues. In germline, CDR1 is MNHNS, CDR2 SASEGT.

The sample holds a few counts of this clonotype. The V and J genes are TRBV20-1 and TRBJ2-5, with 8 bases lining up with TRBD2. The closer fit of TRBJ2-7 to the DNA end suggests the J call may be wrong. This CDR3 contains 15 residues. Germline V lookup: CDR1 DFQATT, CDR2 SNEGSKA (reference sequence). The CDR3 is CSARDQVAGYYEQYF. CDR3 nucleotides: TGCAGTGCTAGAGATCAGGTAGCGGGGTACTACGAGCAGTACTTC.

This rearrangement joins TRBV6-5 to TRBJ1-1; D remains ambiguous. Germline CDR1 reads MNHEY; CDR2 reads SVGAGI. V gave up 6 bases and J gave up 4 bases, with 15 bases separating them. This CDR3 contains 14 residues. The CDR3, as DNA: TGTGCCAGCAGACAATACCGGGGAGCCACTGAAGCTTTCTTT. Its protein product is CASRQYRGATEAFF.

This chain links TRBV27 with TRBJ2-6; D unclear. The CDR3 is made up of 15 amino acids. Germline V gene data show CDR1 as MNHEY and CDR2 as SMNVEV (reference sequence). Trimming pared 2 bases from V and 2 bases from J, leaving 7 bases between. The CDR3 bases are TGTGCCAGCAGTTTACTGGCCCCTGGGGCCAACGTCCTGACTTTC. Translation: CASSLLAPGANVLTF.

CDR3 sequence: CATRATGNTEAFF. Written as DNA, the CDR3 is TGTGCCACCCGCGCGACAGGGAACACTGAAGCTTTCTTT. V gene TRBV10-3 combines with J gene TRBJ1-1, with TRBD1 as a possible D gene (6 bases). CDR1 and CDR2 from the germline V gene are ENHRY and SYGVKD. This CDR3 spans 13 amino acids. Trimming shortened V by 10 bases and J by 1 base, and 13 bases separated the two germline ends.

This chain connects TRBV3-1 to TRBJ2-7, with a possible D match to TRBD2 (5 bases). V was trimmed by 4 bases and J by 12 bases, leaving 19 bases between them. Germline assignment: CDR1 LGHDT and CDR2 YNNKEL (reference sequence). This CDR3 is 13 amino acids long. CDR3 in amino acids: CASSLGLVRSPYF. The DNA for the CDR3 is TGTGCCAGCAGCCTCGGACTGGTTAGGTCCCCGTACTTC.

The chain recombines TRBV5-1 with TRBJ1-2; the match to TRBD1 covers 10 bases. The V gene's germline CDR1 is SGHRS and CDR2 YFSETQ. Germline trimming cut 5 bases from V and 6 bases from J; bases unmatched to any gene: 4. The CDR3 covers 13 residues. CDR3 sequence reads: CASSDGQGDGYTF. CDR3 nucleotides: TGCGCCAGCAGTGACGGACAGGGGGATGGCTACACCTTC.

This clonotype has just a few counts. The rearrangement links TRBV6-6 to TRBJ2-5; D is possibly TRBD1 or TRBD2 (5 bases each). There are 16 residues in the CDR3. Trimming pared 6 bases from V and 0 bases from J, leaving 17 bases between. The germline V gene has CDR1 MNHNY and CDR2 SVGAGI (reference sequence). As DNA, the CDR3 is TGTGCCAGCAGCCACGGGGCCAGGGAGTACCAAGAGACCCAGTACTTC. This sequence encodes CASSHGAREYQETQYF.

The chain carries TRBV18 and TRBJ2-1; D possibly corresponds to TRBD2 (5 bases). Germline values: CDR1 KGHSH, CDR2 LQKENI. Between the trimmed V and J ends, which lost 4 bases and 0 bases, there was a span of 16 bases. The CDR3 is made up of 17 amino acids. CDR3 sequence (DNA): TGTGCCAGCTCACGCTTATCGCCCCGGGGCTCCTACAATGAGCAGTTCTTC. Its translation: CASSRLSPRGSYNEQFF.

The rearrangement joins TRBV5-5 to TRBJ1-2, with a tentative D call TRBD1 (5 bases). The germline V gene has CDR1 SGHKS and CDR2 YYEKEE (reference sequence). This CDR3 has 17 residues. V was clipped by 4 bases and J by 4 bases, with 23 bases between them. The CDR3 loop reads CASSHRVGQGLLYGYTF. CDR3 nucleotides: TGTGCCAGCAGCCATCGGGTGGGGCAGGGCTTACTCTATGGCTACACCTTC.

The V gene is TRBV29-1, the J gene TRBJ2-7, with a weak D call TRBD2 (7 bases). The germline V and J ends were trimmed by 2 bases and 0 bases, with 11 bases remaining between them. CDR1 is SQVTM, CDR2 ANQGSEA, per germline. The CDR3 length is 14 residues. The CDR3 region is CSVEKGGSSYEQYF. The CDR3 nucleotides are TGCAGCGTTGAAAAGGGGGGGAGCTCCTACGAGCAGTACTTC.

This clonotype was counted a few times. The rearrangement joins TRBV6-5 to TRBJ2-1; TRBD2 matches 7 bases. J lost 3 bases, V lost 6 bases, and 8 bases had no gene match. The V gene's germline CDR1 is MNHEY and CDR2 SVGAGI. CDR3 length: 15 residues. The CDR3 protein is CASSLQAGIYNEQFF. In DNA form, the CDR3 reads TGTGCCAGCAGCCTTCAAGCGGGAATCTACAATGAGCAGTTCTTC.

V and J are TRBV20-1 and TRBJ2-1, with D possibly TRBD2 on 6 matching bases. The CDR3 is 14 residues long. Germline V CDR1 and CDR2: DFQATT, SNEGSKA (reference sequence). The V end lost 6 bases, the J end lost 0 bases, and 12 bases lay between the germline ends. Written as DNA, the CDR3 is TGCAGTGCGGAACGGGGGAACTCCTACAATGAGCAGTTCTTC. It translates to CSAERGNSYNEQFF.

The V call is TRBV2, the J call TRBJ2-1; the D gene is possibly TRBD2 (6 bases). This CDR3 comprises 15 residues. V was pared by 2 bases and J by 12 bases, with 20 bases between. The germline CDR1 and CDR2 sequences are SNHLY and FYNNEI. CDR3 nucleotide sequence: TGTGCCAGCAGTGAAACTATACTAGCATGGCATGGGCAGTTCTTC. It encodes CASSETILAWHGQFF.

The rearrangement links TRBV9 to TRBJ2-3; no clear D. CDR3 length: 14 residues. Trimming removed 0 bases from V and 5 bases from J, with 10 bases in between. CDR1 is SGDLS and CDR2 is YYNGEE in the germline V gene. CDR3 protein: CASSVVGLEDTQYF. The CDR3 DNA is TGTGCCAGCAGCGTAGTTGGGCTTGAAGATACGCAGTATTTT.